Below, one TCR beta chain is given with its context. This sample was taken from a study of blood T cell repertoires in COVID-19. Original handling: Nucleated cell counts were estimated from reference gene primer amplification. Repertoires were generated with immunoSEQ multiplex PCR, while TCRdb's copy carries only in-frame clones and drops some. D and trimming were read from the DNA, whereas the V and J calls and clone size are those reported in that table. The sample gives about 320,000 clones, 85% of which show up once; approximately 1.9% is in the top ten. V gave up 5 bases and J gave up 3 bases, with 16 bases separating them. The CDR3 runs 15 residues. Germline V gives CDR1 LGHNA, CDR2 YSLEER.

The chain has TRBV4-3 and TRBJ1-2, with D maybe TRBD1 (5 bases). The origin of this receptor is a woman in her twenties or thirties who had been exposed to COVID-19. The sample was PBMCs or T cells enriched from blood (not recorded which). CDR3 sequence (DNA): TGCGCCAGCAGCTCGCGTCAGGCAGGGCACTATGGCTACACCTTC. Its translation is CASSSRQAGHYGYTF.